One sample yielded the 4 T cell receptor beta chains listed below, sequenced in a study of cytomegalovirus exposure and HLA in healthy donors. Produced via immunoSEQ multiplex PCR; TCRdb's table is partial and in-frame only. The sample carries more than 300,000 clones, more than 80% recorded once. The specimen sequenced was PBMCs. The receptors shown here come from a woman aged 18 to 35 in good health and CMV-seronegative.

The V and J genes are TRBV11-2 and TRBJ2-7; D might be TRBD2 (5 bases). The V end was cut by 1 base, the J end by 2 bases, with 9 bases between. Germline CDR1 SGHAT, CDR2 FQNNGV. The CDR3 has 14 residues. The CDR3 DNA sequence: TGTGCCAGCAGCTTAGGAGGGCCGACCTACGAGCAGTACTTC. This gives the protein CASSLGGPTYEQYF. The whole variable domain, remainder taken from reference TRBV11-2 and TRBJ2-7, is EAGVAQSPRYKIIEKRQSVAFWCNPISGHATLYWYQQILGQGPKLLIQFQNNGVVDDSQLPKDRFSAERLKGVDSTLKIQPAKLEDSAVYLCASSLGGPTYEQYFGPGTRLTVT.

V and J are TRBV11-2 and TRBJ1-1, with D unresolved. The CDR3 runs 11 residues. V lost 1 base, J lost 6 bases, and 3 bases lay in between. Germline V CDR1 and CDR2: SGHAT, FQNNGV. CDR3 protein: CASSLAAEAFF. CDR3 nucleotides: TGTGCCAGCAGCTTAGCTGCTGAAGCTTTCTTT.

The chain is built from TRBV29-1 and TRBJ2-1; D not certain. The germline V and J ends were trimmed by 7 bases and 5 bases, with 21 bases remaining between them. CDR3 size: 15 residues. Per the germline V gene, CDR1 is SQVTM and CDR2 is ANQGSEA. The CDR3 loop is CSAEPYLRVNNEQFF. The CDR3 nucleotides are TGCAGCGCTGAGCCTTACCTACGGGTAAACAATGAGCAGTTCTTC.

The chain employs TRBV7-2 and TRBJ2-7; 15 nucleotides align to TRBD2. This CDR3 is 17 amino acids long. Germline assignment: CDR1 SGHTA and CDR2 FQGNSA. V lost 5 bases, J lost 6 bases, and 11 bases stayed unmatched. As DNA, the CDR3 is TGTGCCAGCAGCACGCCCCCGGGACTAGCGGGAGGTAGCGAGCAGTACTTC. It encodes CASSTPPGLAGGSEQYF.